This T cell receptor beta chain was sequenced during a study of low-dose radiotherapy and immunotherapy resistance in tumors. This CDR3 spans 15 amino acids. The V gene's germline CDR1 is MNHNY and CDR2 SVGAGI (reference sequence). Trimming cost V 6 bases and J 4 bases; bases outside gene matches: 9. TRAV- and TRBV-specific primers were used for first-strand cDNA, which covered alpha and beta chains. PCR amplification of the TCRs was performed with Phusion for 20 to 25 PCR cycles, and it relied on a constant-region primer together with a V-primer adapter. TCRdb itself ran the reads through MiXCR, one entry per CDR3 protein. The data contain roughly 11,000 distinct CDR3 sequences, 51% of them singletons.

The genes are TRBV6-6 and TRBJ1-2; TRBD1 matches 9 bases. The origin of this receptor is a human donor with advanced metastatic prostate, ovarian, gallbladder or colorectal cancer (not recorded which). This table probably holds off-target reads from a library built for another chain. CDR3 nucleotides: TGTGCCAGCAGCCCATGGGGGACAGGGCTCTATGGCTACACCTTC. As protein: CASSPWGTGLYGYTF.